The source of this T cell receptor beta chain is a study of shared clonotypes between healthy human individuals. This clone has only a few counts. Only in-frame clones appear in the TCRdb table, and some are missing; sequencing was by immunoSEQ multiplex PCR. The repertoire consists of about 1.1 million clones, with around three quarters occurring once and the leading ten covering 0.89%. Donors, without exception, were Caucasian adults residing in Nashville, Tennessee. V lost 4 bases and J 2 bases, leaving 12 bases between the germline ends. CDR3 length: 15 residues. CDR1 SGHVS and CDR2 FQNEAQ come from the germline V gene.

This rearrangement joins TRBV7-8 to TRBJ2-1; unclear D gene. This TCR was recovered from a man between 18 and 29 years old in good health. Some clones in this sample may be carry-over from other donors' samples. The sequenced material came from memory CD4+ T cells from PBMCs. Subset specified: CD45RA-negative fraction. This CDR3 reads CASSYALSAYNEQFF. For the CDR3, the DNA is TGTGCCAGCAGCTATGCTTTGAGCGCCTACAATGAGCAGTTCTTC.